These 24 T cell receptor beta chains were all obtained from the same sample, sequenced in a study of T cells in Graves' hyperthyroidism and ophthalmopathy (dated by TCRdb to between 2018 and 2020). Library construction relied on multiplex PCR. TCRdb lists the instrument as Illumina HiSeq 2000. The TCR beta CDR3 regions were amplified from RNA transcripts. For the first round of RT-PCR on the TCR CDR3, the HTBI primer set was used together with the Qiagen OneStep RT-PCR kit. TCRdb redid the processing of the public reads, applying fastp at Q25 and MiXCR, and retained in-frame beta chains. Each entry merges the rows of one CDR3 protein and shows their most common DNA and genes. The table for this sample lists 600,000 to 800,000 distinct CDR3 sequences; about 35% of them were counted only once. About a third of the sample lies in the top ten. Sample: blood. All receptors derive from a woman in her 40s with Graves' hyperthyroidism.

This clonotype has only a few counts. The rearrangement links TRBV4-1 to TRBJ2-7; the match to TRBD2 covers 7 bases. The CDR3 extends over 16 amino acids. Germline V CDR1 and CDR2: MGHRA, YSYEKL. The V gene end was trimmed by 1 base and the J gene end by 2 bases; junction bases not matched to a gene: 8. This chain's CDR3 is CASSQVQSGDAYEQYF. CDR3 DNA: TGCGCCAGCAGCCAAGTTCAGAGCGGGGATGCCTACGAGCAGTACTTC.

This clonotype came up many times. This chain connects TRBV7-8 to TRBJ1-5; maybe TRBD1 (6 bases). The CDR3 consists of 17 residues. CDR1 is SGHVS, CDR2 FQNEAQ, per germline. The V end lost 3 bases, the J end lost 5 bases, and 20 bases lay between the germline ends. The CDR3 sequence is CASSFAHRVGEDQPQHF. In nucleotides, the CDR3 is TGTGCCAGCAGCTTTGCCCACAGGGTCGGGGAAGATCAGCCCCAGCATTTT.

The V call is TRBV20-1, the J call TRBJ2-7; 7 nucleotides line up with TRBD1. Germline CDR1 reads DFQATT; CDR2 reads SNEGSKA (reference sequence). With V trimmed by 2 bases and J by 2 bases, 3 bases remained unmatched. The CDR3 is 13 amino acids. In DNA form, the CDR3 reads TGCAGTGCTAGACGGGGACAGACCTACGAGCAGTACTTC. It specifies CSARRGQTYEQYF.

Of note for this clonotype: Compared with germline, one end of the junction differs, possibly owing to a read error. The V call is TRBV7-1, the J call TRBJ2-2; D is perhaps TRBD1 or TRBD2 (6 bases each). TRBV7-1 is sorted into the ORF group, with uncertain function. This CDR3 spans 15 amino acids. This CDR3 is CASSSPQGGSGELVF. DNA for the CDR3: TGTGCCAGCAGCTCACCACAGGGAGGCTCGGGGGAGCTGGTTTTT.

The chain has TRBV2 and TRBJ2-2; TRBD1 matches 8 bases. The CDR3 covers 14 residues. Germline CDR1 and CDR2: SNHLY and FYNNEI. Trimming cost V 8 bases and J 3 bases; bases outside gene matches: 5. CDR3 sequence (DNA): TGTGCCAGCGGGAGACAGGGGCACACCGGGGAGCTGTTTTTT. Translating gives CASGRQGHTGELFF.

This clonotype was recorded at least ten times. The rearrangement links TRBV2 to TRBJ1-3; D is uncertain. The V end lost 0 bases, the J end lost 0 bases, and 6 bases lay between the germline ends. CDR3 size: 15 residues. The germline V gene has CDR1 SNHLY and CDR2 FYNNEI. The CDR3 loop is CASSEAIRSGNTIYF. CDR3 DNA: TGTGCCAGCAGTGAAGCAATACGCTCTGGAAACACCATATATTTT.

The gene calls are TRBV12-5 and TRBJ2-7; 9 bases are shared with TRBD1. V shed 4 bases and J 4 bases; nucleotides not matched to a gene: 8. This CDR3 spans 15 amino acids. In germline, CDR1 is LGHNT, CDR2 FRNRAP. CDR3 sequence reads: CASGWGTGRGYEQYF. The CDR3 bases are TGTGCTAGTGGTTGGGGGACAGGGCGGGGTTACGAGCAGTACTTC.

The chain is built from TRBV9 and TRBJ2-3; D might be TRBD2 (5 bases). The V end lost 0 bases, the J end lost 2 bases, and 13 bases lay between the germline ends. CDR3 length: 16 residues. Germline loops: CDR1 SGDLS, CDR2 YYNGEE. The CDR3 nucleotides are TGTGCCAGCAGCGTAGTTGGACTTGAAACCACAGATACGCAGTATTTT. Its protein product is CASSVVGLETTDTQYF.

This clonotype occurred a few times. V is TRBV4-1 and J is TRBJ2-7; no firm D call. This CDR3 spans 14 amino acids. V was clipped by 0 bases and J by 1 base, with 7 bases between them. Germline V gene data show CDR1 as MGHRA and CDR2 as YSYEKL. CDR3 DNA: TGCGCCAGCAGCCAAGAATGGCGGTCCTACGAGCAGTACTTC. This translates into CASSQEWRSYEQYF.

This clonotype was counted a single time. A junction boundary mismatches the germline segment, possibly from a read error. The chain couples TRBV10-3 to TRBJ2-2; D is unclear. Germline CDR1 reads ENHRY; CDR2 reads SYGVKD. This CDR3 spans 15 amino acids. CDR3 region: CATSDFGENTGELFF. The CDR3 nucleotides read TGTGCCACCAGTGATTTTGGGGAGAACACCGGGGAGCTGTTTTTT.

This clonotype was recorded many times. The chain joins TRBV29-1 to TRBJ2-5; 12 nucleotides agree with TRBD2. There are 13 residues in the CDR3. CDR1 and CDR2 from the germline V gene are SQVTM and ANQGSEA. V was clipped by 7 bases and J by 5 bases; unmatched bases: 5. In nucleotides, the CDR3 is TGCAGCGCCTCTACTAGCGGGAGGGAGACCCAGTACTTC. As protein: CSASTSGRETQYF.

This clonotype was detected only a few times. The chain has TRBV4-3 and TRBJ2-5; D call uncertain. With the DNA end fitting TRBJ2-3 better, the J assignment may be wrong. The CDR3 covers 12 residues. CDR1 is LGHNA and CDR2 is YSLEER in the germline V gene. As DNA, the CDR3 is TGCGCCAGCAGCCAAGCGGGTGGTACGCAGTATTTT. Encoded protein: CASSQAGGTQYF.

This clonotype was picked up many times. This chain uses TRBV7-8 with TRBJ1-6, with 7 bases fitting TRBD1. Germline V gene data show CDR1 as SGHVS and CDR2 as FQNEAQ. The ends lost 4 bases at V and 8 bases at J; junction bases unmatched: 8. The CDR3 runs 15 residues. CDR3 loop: CASSSDRVRHSPLHF. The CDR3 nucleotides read TGTGCCAGCAGCTCCGACAGGGTCCGGCATTCACCCCTCCACTTT.

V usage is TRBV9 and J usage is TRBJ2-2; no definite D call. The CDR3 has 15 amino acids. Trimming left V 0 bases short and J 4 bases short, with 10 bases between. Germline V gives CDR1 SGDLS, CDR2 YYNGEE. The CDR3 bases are TGTGCCAGCAGCGTAGAGACCCGGGCCACCGGGGAGCTGTTTTTT. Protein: CASSVETRATGELFF.

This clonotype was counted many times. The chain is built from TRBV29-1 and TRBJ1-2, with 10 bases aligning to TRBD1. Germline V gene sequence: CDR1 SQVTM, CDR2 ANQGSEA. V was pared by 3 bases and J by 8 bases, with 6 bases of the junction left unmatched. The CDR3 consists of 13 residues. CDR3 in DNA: TGCAGCGTTGAGGGGGGGACAGGGGAAGGCTACACCTTC. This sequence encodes CSVEGGTGEGYTF. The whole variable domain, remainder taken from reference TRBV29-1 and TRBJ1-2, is SAVISQKPSRDICQRGTSLTIQCQVDSQVTMMFWYRQQPGQSLTLIATANQGSEATYESGFVIDKFPISRPNLTFSTLTVSNMSPEDSSIYLCSVEGGTGEGYTFGSGTRLTVV.

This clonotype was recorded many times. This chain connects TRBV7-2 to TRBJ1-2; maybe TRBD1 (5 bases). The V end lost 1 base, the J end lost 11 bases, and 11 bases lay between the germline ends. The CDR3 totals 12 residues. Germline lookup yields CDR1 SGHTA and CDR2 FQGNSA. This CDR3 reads CASSLGGAGYTF. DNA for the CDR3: TGTGCCAGCAGCTTAGGGGGCGCAGGGTACACCTTC.

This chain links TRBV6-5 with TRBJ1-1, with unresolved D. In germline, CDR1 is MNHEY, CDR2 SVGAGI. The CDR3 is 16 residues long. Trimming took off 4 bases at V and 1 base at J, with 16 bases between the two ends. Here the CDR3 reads CASSWDFGGKNTEAFF. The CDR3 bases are TGTGCCAGCAGTTGGGATTTCGGCGGAAAGAACACTGAAGCTTTCTTT.

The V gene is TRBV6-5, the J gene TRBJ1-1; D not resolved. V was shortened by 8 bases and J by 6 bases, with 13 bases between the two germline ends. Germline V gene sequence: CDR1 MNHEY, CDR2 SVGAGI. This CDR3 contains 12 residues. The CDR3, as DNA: TGTGCCAGCTTAACCCCGGGGTCTGAAGCTTTCTTT. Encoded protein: CASLTPGSEAFF.

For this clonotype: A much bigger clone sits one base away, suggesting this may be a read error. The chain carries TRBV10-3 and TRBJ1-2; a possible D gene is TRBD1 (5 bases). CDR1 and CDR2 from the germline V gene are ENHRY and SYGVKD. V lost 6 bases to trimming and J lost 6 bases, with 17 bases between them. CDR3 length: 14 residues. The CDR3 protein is CAISLKSGFHGYTF. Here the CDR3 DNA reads TGTGCCATCAGCTTAAAGTCAGGGTTCCATGGCTACACCTTC.

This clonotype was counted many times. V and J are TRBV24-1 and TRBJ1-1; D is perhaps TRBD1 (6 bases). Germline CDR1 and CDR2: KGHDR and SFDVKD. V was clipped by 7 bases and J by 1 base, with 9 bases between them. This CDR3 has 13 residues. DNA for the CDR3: TGTGCCACCAGGAAGGGACAGAACACTGAAGCTTTCTTT. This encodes CATRKGQNTEAFF.

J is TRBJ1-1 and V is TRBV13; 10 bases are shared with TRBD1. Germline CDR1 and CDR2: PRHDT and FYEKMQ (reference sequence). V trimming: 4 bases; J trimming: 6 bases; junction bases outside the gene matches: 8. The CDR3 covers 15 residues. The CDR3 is CASSSRDRGNAEAFF. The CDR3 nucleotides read TGTGCCAGCAGCTCCCGGGACAGGGGTAACGCTGAAGCTTTCTTT.

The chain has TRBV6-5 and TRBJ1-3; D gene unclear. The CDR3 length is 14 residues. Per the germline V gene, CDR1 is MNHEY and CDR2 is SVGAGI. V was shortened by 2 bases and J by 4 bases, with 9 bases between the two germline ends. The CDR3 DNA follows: TGTGCCAGCAGTTACGACGGAGGGGGAAACACCATATATTTT. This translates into CASSYDGGGNTIYF.

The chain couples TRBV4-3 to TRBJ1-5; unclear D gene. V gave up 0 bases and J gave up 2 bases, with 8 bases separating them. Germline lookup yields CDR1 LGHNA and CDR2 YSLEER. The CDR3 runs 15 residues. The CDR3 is CASSQDIGGNQPQHF. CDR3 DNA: TGCGCCAGCAGCCAAGATATCGGGGGCAATCAGCCCCAGCATTTT.

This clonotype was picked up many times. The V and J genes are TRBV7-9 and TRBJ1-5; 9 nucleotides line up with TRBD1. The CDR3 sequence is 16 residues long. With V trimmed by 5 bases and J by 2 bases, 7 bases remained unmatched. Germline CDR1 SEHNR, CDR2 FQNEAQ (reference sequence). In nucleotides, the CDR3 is TGTGCCAGCAGCAGGGGGACAGGGAATGGCAATCAGCCCCAGCATTTT. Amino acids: CASSRGTGNGNQPQHF.